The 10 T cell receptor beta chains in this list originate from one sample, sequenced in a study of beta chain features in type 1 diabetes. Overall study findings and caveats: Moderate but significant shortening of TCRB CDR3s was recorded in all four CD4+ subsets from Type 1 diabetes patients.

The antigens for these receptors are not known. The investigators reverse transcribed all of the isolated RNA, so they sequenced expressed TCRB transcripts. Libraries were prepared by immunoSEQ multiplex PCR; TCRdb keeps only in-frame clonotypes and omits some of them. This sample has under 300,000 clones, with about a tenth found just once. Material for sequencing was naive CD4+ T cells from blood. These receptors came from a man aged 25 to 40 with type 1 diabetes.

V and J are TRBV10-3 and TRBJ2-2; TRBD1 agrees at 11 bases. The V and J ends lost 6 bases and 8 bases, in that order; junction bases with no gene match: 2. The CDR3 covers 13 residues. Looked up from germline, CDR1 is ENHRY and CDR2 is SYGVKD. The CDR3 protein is CAISGQGAGELFF. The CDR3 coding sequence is TGTGCCATCAGCGGACAGGGGGCAGGGGAGCTGTTTTTT.

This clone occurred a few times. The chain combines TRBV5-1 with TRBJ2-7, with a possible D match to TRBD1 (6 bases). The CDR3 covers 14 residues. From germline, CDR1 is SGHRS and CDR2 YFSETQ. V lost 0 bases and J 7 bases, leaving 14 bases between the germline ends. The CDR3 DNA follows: TGCGCCAGCAGCTTGGCCGCGTTTAGGGGGGAGCAGTACTTC. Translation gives CASSLAAFRGEQYF.

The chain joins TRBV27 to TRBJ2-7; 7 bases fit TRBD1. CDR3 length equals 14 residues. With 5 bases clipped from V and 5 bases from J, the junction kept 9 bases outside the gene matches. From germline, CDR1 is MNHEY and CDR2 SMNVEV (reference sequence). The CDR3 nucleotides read TGTGCCAGCAGTCTCCGGGACAGTAGCCACGAGCAGTACTTC. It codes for CASSLRDSSHEQYF.

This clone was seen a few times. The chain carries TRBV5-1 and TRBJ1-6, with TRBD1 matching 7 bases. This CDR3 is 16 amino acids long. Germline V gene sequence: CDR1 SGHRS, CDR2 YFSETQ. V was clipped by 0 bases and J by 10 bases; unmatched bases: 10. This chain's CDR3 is CASSLGTGEGDSPLHF. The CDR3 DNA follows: TGCGCCAGCAGCTTGGGCACAGGGGAAGGTGACTCACCCCTCCACTTT.

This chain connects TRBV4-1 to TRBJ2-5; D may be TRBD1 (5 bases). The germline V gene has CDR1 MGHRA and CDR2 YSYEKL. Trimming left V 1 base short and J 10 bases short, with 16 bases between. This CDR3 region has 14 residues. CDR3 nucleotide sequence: TGCGCCAGCAGCCAAGTAGGGGCAGCTCAGGGCCAGTACTTC. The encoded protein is CASSQVGAAQGQYF.

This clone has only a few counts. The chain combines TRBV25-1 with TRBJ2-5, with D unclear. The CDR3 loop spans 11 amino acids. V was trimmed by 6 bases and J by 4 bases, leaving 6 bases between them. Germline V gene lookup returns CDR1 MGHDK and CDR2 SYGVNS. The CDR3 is CASSPLETQYF. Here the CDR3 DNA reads TGTGCCAGCAGCCCTCTAGAGACCCAGTACTTC.

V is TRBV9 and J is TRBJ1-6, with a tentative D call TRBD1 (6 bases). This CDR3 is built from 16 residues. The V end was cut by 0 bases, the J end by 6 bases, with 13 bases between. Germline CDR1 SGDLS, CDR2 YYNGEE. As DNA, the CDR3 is TGTGCCAGCAGCGTAGGGGTGGGGGCAAGTAATTCACCCCTCCACTTT. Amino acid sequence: CASSVGVGASNSPLHF.

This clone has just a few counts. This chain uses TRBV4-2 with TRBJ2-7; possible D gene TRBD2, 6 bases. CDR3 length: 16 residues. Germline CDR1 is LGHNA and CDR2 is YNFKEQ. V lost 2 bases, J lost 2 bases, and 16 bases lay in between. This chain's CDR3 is CASSQHALALTYEQYF. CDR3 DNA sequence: TGTGCCAGCAGCCAACACGCGCTAGCGCTTACCTACGAGCAGTACTTC.

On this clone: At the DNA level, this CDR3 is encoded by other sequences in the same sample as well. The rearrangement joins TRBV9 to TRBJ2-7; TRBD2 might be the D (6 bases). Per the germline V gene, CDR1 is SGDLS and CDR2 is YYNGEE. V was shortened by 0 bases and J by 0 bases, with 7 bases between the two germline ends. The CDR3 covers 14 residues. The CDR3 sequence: CASSVVGSSYEQYF. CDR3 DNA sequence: TGTGCCAGCAGCGTAGTCGGGAGCTCCTACGAGCAGTACTTC.

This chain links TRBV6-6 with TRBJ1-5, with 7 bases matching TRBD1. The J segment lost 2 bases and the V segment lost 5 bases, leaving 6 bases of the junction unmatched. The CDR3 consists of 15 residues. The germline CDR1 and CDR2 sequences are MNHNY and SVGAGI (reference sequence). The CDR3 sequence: CASSPTGAGNQPQHF. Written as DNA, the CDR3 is TGTGCCAGCAGTCCCACAGGGGCAGGCAATCAGCCCCAGCATTTT.